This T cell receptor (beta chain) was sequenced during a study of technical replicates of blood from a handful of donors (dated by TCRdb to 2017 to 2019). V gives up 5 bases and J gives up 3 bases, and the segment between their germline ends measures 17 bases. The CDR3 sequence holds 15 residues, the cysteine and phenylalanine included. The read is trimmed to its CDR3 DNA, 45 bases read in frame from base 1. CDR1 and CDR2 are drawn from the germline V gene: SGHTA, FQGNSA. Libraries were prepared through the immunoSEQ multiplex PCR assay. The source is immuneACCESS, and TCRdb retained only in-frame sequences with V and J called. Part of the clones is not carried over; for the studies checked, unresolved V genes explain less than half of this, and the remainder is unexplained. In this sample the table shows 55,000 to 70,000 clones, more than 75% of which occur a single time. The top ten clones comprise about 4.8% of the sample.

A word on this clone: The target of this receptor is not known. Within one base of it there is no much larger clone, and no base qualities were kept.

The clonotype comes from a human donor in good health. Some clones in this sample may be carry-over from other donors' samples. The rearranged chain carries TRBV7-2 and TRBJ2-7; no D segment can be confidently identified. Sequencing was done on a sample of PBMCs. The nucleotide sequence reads TGTGCCAGCAGCCAAACGTCTTTGAGTTTCTACGAGCAGTACTTC. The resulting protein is CASSQTSLSFYEQYF.